The 23 T cell receptor beta chains below all came from one sample that was sequenced in a study of cytomegalovirus exposure and HLA in healthy donors (TCRdb year 2017). The library was prepared using the immunoSEQ multiplex PCR assay. For the multiplex PCR, a mixture combining 60 forward primers for TCR Vbeta segments and 13 reverse primers for TCR Jbeta segments was used. TCRdb took over this immuneACCESS table, retaining in-frame rearrangements with V and J assigned. Such tables are incomplete; in checked studies, under half of the missing clones stem from an unresolved V gene, and the remainder is unexplained. This sample comprises about 93,000 clones, about two thirds of them detected only once. The ten largest clones add up to 5.5% to 6% of the sample. The sequencing sample was made of PBMCs. These receptors were taken from a boy under 18 in good health and CMV-seropositive.

The chain couples TRBV9 to TRBJ1-1, with unresolved D. The V gene lost 0 bases and the J gene lost 7 bases, with 10 bases spanning the gap. The CDR3 consists of 13 residues. Germline assignment: CDR1 SGDLS and CDR2 YYNGEE. CDR3: CASSVVDGDEAFF. CDR3 sequence (DNA): TGTGCCAGCAGCGTAGTGGACGGGGATGAAGCTTTCTTT.

This clone is a singleton in its sample. V usage is TRBV27 and J usage is TRBJ2-5; tentative D call: TRBD2 (6 bases). This CDR3 region has 15 residues. V shed 4 bases and J shed 5 bases, with 17 bases lying between them. Germline assignment: CDR1 MNHEY and CDR2 SMNVEV (reference sequence). The CDR3 sequence: CASSSPSDGSETQYF. CDR3 DNA: TGTGCCAGCAGTTCCCCCTCAGACGGGAGTGAGACCCAGTACTTC.

This rearrangement joins TRBV5-4 to TRBJ2-1, with TRBD1 matching over 7 bases. The junction had 6 bases not matched to a gene; V was cut back by 3 bases and J by 0 bases. The germline V gene encodes CDR1 SGHNT and CDR2 YYREEE (reference sequence). The CDR3 covers 16 residues. The CDR3: CASSSQGQSSYNEQFF. As DNA, the CDR3 is TGTGCCAGCAGCTCGCAGGGACAGAGCTCCTACAATGAGCAGTTCTTC.

Only a few counts were recorded for this clone. One junction end disagrees with the germline gene, perhaps due to a read error. This chain uses TRBV5-8 with TRBJ1-1, with 9 bases aligning to TRBD1. Germline V gene sequence: CDR1 SGHTS, CDR2 YDEGEE. The CDR3 covers 15 residues. The CDR3 bases are TGTGCCAGCCGCTTCGTACAGGGGGCAAACACTGAAGCTTTCTTT. As protein: CASRFVQGANTEAFF. Complete variable domain (other parts from reference TRBV5-8 and TRBJ1-1): EAGVTQSPTHLIKTRGQQATLRCSPISGHTSVYWYQQALGLGLQFLLWYDEGEERNRGNFPPRFSGRQFPNYSSELNVNALELEDSALYLCASRFVQGANTEAFFGQGTRLTVV.

To note about this clone: Other DNA sequences in the same sample also yield this CDR3. The chain has TRBV29-1 and TRBJ2-7; the D is unclear. CDR3 length: 12 residues. V was clipped by 0 bases and J by 2 bases, with 5 bases between them. The V gene's germline CDR1 is SQVTM and CDR2 ANQGSEA. The CDR3 DNA reads as TGCAGCGTTGAAGACCGGGCCTACGAGCAGTACTTC. This encodes CSVEDRAYEQYF.

In this sample, this clone turned up once. This chain uses TRBV30 with TRBJ2-7; TRBD1 might be the D (6 bases). Germline V gene lookup returns CDR1 GTSNPN and CDR2 SVGIG (reference sequence). V lost 3 bases and J 5 bases, leaving 11 bases between the germline ends. The CDR3 loop spans 12 amino acids. The CDR3 protein is CAWRRQANEQYF. CDR3 nucleotides: TGTGCCTGGAGGAGACAGGCAAACGAGCAGTACTTC.

The chain is built from TRBV30 and TRBJ2-3; 7 bases match TRBD2. The J segment lost 8 bases and the V segment lost 0 bases, leaving 11 bases of the junction unmatched. The CDR3 is 15 residues long. CDR1 and CDR2 from the germline V gene are GTSNPN and SVGIG (reference sequence). CDR3 bases: TGTGCCTGGAGTGTACGACTAGCCGAATTTGGTACGCAGTATTTT. Its protein is CAWSVRLAEFGTQYF. Together with reference TRBV30 and TRBJ2-3, the CDR3 gives the full variable domain: SQTIHQWPATLVQPVGSPLSLECTVEGTSNPNLYWYRQAAGRGLQLLFYSVGIGQISSEVPQNLSASRPQDRQFILSSKKLLLSDSGFYLCAWSVRLAEFGTQYFGPGTRLTVL.

A single count supports this clone. CDR3 protein: CASSPRRGLVTEAFF. The CDR3, as DNA: TGTGCCAGCAGCCCTAGGAGGGGGCTAGTCACTGAAGCTTTCTTT. J is TRBJ1-1 and V is TRBV13; the match to TRBD1 covers 7 bases. This CDR3 spans 15 amino acids. The trim removed 5 bases at V and 4 bases at J, leaving 10 bases unmatched. Germline-derived CDR1 and CDR2 are PRHDT and FYEKMQ (reference sequence).

The genes are TRBV7-2 and TRBJ2-7; 7 bases fit TRBD1. The CDR3 spans 14 residues. Looked up from germline, CDR1 is SGHTA and CDR2 is FQGNSA. The J segment lost 5 bases and the V segment lost 3 bases, leaving 7 bases of the junction unmatched. The CDR3 nucleotides are TGTGCCAGCAGCTTCGGGGACAGAGCACACGAGCAGTACTTC. The encoded protein is CASSFGDRAHEQYF. The whole variable domain, filled in from reference TRBV7-2 and TRBJ2-7, reads GAGVSQSPSNKVTEKGKDVELRCDPISGHTALYWYRQSLGQGLEFLIYFQGNSAPDKSGLPSDRFSAERTGGSVSTLTIQRTQQEDSAVYLCASSFGDRAHEQYFGPGTRLTVT.

This rearrangement joins TRBV5-8 to TRBJ2-1; 10 positions agree with TRBD2. This CDR3 region has 17 residues. CDR1 is SGHTS and CDR2 is YDEGEE in the germline V gene. With 0 bases clipped from V and 4 bases from J, the junction kept 7 bases outside the gene matches. Here the CDR3 DNA reads TGTGCCAGCAGCTTGGAGCCTAGCGGGAGCTATTACAATGAGCAGTTCTTC. Amino acids: CASSLEPSGSYYNEQFF. The full variable domain, in which reference TRBV5-8 and TRBJ2-1 provide the parts outside the CDR3, is EAGVTQSPTHLIKTRGQQATLRCSPISGHTSVYWYQQALGLGLQFLLWYDEGEERNRGNFPPRFSGRQFPNYSSELNVNALELEDSALYLCASSLEPSGSYYNEQFFGPGTRLTVL.

This chain links TRBV9 with TRBJ1-4; D is possibly TRBD1 (5 bases). The CDR3 sequence is 14 residues long. Trimming left V 0 bases short and J 6 bases short, with 9 bases between. The germline CDR1 and CDR2 sequences are SGDLS and YYNGEE. CDR3 coding DNA: TGTGCCAGCAGCGTAGCTGGACAAGATGAAAAACTGTTTTTT. Encoded protein: CASSVAGQDEKLFF.

This clone appeared a single time. J is TRBJ1-3 and V is TRBV5-1; 7 nucleotides line up with TRBD1. Germline V gene sequence: CDR1 SGHRS, CDR2 YFSETQ. CDR3 length: 14 residues. V was clipped by 5 bases and J by 2 bases; unmatched bases: 4. The chain's CDR3 is CASRPGQAGNTIYF. The CDR3 region has the DNA TGCGCCAGCAGACCTGGACAGGCTGGAAACACCATATATTTT.

This chain joins TRBV2 and TRBJ1-2; D gene unclear. CDR3 size: 11 residues. CDR1 is SNHLY, CDR2 FYNNEI, per germline. V gave up 9 bases and J gave up 3 bases, with 8 bases separating them. DNA for the CDR3: TGTGCCAGACGAGAGGACTATGGCTACACCTTC. Translation gives CARREDYGYTF.

This chain links TRBV6-1 with TRBJ1-5, with 8 positions matching TRBD1. V dropped 5 bases and J dropped 3; count of bases not matched to a gene: 3. The CDR3 runs 14 residues. The germline CDR1 and CDR2 sequences are MNHNS and SASEGT. The CDR3 spells CASSRQGNNQPQHF. The CDR3 DNA reads TGTGCCAGCAGTAGACAGGGGAACAATCAGCCCCAGCATTTT.

The V and J genes are TRBV6-1 and TRBJ1-5; D may be TRBD1 (5 bases). Germline V CDR1 and CDR2: MNHNS, SASEGT. Trimming left V 1 base short and J 7 bases short, with 11 bases between. This CDR3 has 14 residues. The CDR3 DNA is TGTGCCAGCAGTGAAGGGAGGGGTGGCCAGCCCCAGCATTTT. It codes for CASSEGRGGQPQHF.

The J gene is TRBJ2-3, the V gene TRBV7-9; 11 bases are a match to TRBD2. Trimming removed 5 bases from V and 4 bases from J; junction bases left unmatched: 5. The CDR3 extends over 15 amino acids. Germline CDR1 SEHNR, CDR2 FQNEAQ (reference sequence). The DNA of the CDR3 is TGTGCCAGCAGCGAACCGGGACTAGCGGCAGATACGCAGTATTTT. Protein: CASSEPGLAADTQYF.

The rearrangement uses TRBV5-1 and TRBJ2-2, with a tentative D call TRBD1 (5 bases). Deletions cut 0 bases from V and 5 bases from J, with 5 bases between. The CDR3 runs 13 residues. The germline V gene encodes CDR1 SGHRS and CDR2 YFSETQ. In nucleotides, the CDR3 is TGCGCCAGCAGCTTGGCAGGGACCGGGGAGCTGTTTTTT. Its translation is CASSLAGTGELFF.

The V and J genes are TRBV29-1 and TRBJ2-7; tentatively, D is TRBD2 (6 bases). Germline V CDR1 and CDR2: SQVTM, ANQGSEA. V shed 7 bases and J shed 7 bases, with 17 bases lying between them. This CDR3 has 12 residues. The CDR3 nucleotides read TGCAGCGCCGGGTGGGGGGAGCAGGAGCAGTACTTC. This gives the protein CSAGWGEQEQYF.

The chain joins TRBV27 to TRBJ2-3, with 16 bases aligning to TRBD2. The CDR3 extends over 24 amino acids. After removal of 3 bases from V and 1 base from J, the junction contained 22 bases not matched to a gene. The germline gives CDR1 MNHEY, CDR2 SMNVEV (reference sequence). The CDR3: CASSFVFRNTGTSGGAGGTDTQYF. CDR3 coding DNA: TGTGCCAGCAGTTTCGTTTTTAGGAACACCGGGACTAGCGGGGGGGCGGGAGGCACAGATACGCAGTATTTT.

The chain joins TRBV27 to TRBJ1-2; no clear D gene. This CDR3 spans 14 amino acids. Germline V lookup: CDR1 MNHEY, CDR2 SMNVEV (reference sequence). Trimming took 8 bases from V and 4 from J, leaving 17 bases between them. The CDR3 DNA reads TGTGCCAGCCAGCCACACGGGAGATCCTATGGCTACACCTTC. This gives the protein CASQPHGRSYGYTF.

The sample holds a few counts of this clone. V and J are TRBV2 and TRBJ2-5, with 9 bases fitting TRBD1. Judging by the DNA end, TRBJ2-7 fits better; the J call may be wrong. The CDR3 loop spans 14 amino acids. Germline CDR1 SNHLY, CDR2 FYNNEI. CDR3 DNA: TGTGCCAGCAGCAGACAGGGGGTGGGCTACGAGCAGTACTTC. It encodes CASSRQGVGYEQYF.

The V and J genes are TRBV7-3 and TRBJ2-3; D unresolved. Germline V lookup: CDR1 SGHTA, CDR2 FQGTGA. The CDR3 spans 14 residues. V dropped 4 bases and J dropped 2 bases, with 10 bases sitting between them. The CDR3 region is CASSSNLITDTQYF. In DNA form, the CDR3 reads TGTGCCAGCAGCTCCAACCTAATCACAGATACGCAGTATTTT.

The chain joins TRBV6-1 to TRBJ2-4; D might be TRBD1 (5 bases). CDR1 MNHNS and CDR2 SASEGT come from the germline V gene. The CDR3 runs 15 residues. With 2 bases removed from V and 2 bases from J, the gap between germline ends came to 10 bases. In nucleotides, the CDR3 is TGTGCCAGCAGTGAATCAGGGTCGTCCAAAAACATTCAGTACTTC. Protein product: CASSESGSSKNIQYF.